These 25 T cell receptor beta chains share one sample of origin, sequenced in a study of blood T cell repertoires in COVID-19. The method was immunoSEQ multiplex PCR; TCRdb's version includes in-frame clones alone and lacks a portion of them. The repertoire holds 30,000 to 40,000 clones, 80% to 95% seen once, with around 5.8% in the top ten. The sample was peripheral blood. These TCRs come from a woman older than 75 with acute or convalescent COVID-19.

This clone was found once. The chain is built from TRBV4-1 and TRBJ2-7, with 9 nucleotides matching TRBD2. The ends lost 1 base at V and 7 bases at J; junction bases unmatched: 8. The CDR3 runs 15 residues. The germline gives CDR1 MGHRA, CDR2 YSYEKL. The CDR3 region is CASSQVAGVSGEQYF. The CDR3 DNA reads as TGCGCCAGCAGCCAAGTAGCGGGGGTGTCCGGGGAGCAGTACTTC.

The chain couples TRBV29-1 to TRBJ2-6; TRBD1 matches at 10 bases. CDR3 length equals 18 residues. J gave up 0 bases and V 4 bases, and 9 bases lay outside the gene matches. Germline V lookup: CDR1 SQVTM, CDR2 ANQGSEA. In DNA form, the CDR3 reads TGCAGCGTTGGGGAAACCGGGACAGGGGCCTCTGGGGCCAACGTCCTGACTTTC. Amino acids: CSVGETGTGASGANVLTF.

J is TRBJ2-1 and V is TRBV2; D is unresolved. CDR1 and CDR2 from the germline V gene are SNHLY and FYNNEI. The CDR3 extends over 12 amino acids. Trimming stripped 7 bases from V and 6 bases from J, with 10 bases between. CDR3 sequence reads: CASTRNTNEQFF. The CDR3 nucleotides are TGTGCCAGCACTAGAAATACCAATGAGCAGTTCTTC.

This clone was found a few times. The genes are TRBV30 and TRBJ2-1; maybe TRBD2 (7 bases). CDR1 GTSNPN and CDR2 SVGIG come from the germline V gene (reference sequence). The germline V and J ends were trimmed by 3 bases and 7 bases, with 19 bases remaining between them. This CDR3 has 15 residues. This CDR3 is CAWSRRGAVVNEQFF. CDR3 nucleotide sequence: TGTGCCTGGAGCCGCCGGGGGGCCGTTGTTAATGAGCAGTTCTTC.

The chain couples TRBV2 to TRBJ1-6; D uncertain. Trimming left V 8 bases short and J 10 bases short, with 18 bases between. The germline V gene encodes CDR1 SNHLY and CDR2 FYNNEI. The CDR3 is 14 amino acids. CDR3 amino acids: CASQSEGIGSPLHF. The CDR3 DNA is TGTGCCAGCCAGTCTGAGGGAATTGGATCACCCCTCCACTTT. The full variable domain, completed using reference TRBV2 and TRBJ1-6, is EPEVTQTPSHQVTQMGQEVILRCVPISNHLYFYWYRQILGQKVEFLVSFYNNEISEKSEIFDDQFSVERPDGSNFTLKIRSTKLEDSAMYFCASQSEGIGSPLHFGNGTRLTVT.

The genes are TRBV11-1 and TRBJ1-1, with D possibly matching TRBD1 (5 bases). Germline assignment: CDR1 SGHAT and CDR2 FQDESV (reference sequence). V was clipped by 5 bases and J by 1 base, with 11 bases between them. The CDR3 runs to 14 residues. The CDR3 DNA is TGTGCCAGCAGCACGACAGTGGCGAACACTGAAGCTTTCTTT. Its protein is CASSTTVANTEAFF.

The chain carries TRBV7-9 and TRBJ2-3, with 8 bases aligning to TRBD1. The CDR3 has 18 residues. Germline V gene lookup returns CDR1 SEHNR and CDR2 FQNEAQ (reference sequence). J was trimmed by 3 bases and V by 3 bases; bases with no gene match: 14. The CDR3 spells CASSLGDRTTWWTDTQYF. The CDR3 nucleotides read TGTGCCAGCAGCTTGGGGGACAGGACCACTTGGTGGACAGATACGCAGTATTTT.

The chain employs TRBV9 and TRBJ2-1, with 9 bases that match TRBD2. The V and J ends lost 2 bases and 2 bases, in that order; junction bases with no gene match: 5. Per the germline V gene, CDR1 is SGDLS and CDR2 is YYNGEE. The CDR3 runs to 16 residues. The CDR3: CASSVYSGGPYNEQFF. Here the CDR3 DNA reads TGTGCCAGCAGCGTCTATAGCGGGGGCCCCTACAATGAGCAGTTCTTC. The variable domain in full, with the rest retrieved from reference TRBV9 and TRBJ2-1, is DSGVTQTPKHLITATGQRVTLRCSPRSGDLSVYWYQQSLDQGLQFLIQYYNGEERAKGNILERFSAQQFPDLHSELNLSSLELGDSALYFCASSVYSGGPYNEQFFGPGTRLTVL.

V is TRBV7-9 and J is TRBJ1-2; 8 bases match TRBD1. V trimming: 4 bases; J trimming: 3 bases; junction bases outside the gene matches: 1. CDR1 is SEHNR, CDR2 FQNEAQ, per germline (reference sequence). The CDR3 has 13 residues. CDR3 nucleotide sequence: TGTGCCAGCAGCTCGGGACAGGACTATGGCTACACCTTC. Translation: CASSSGQDYGYTF.

The rearrangement joins TRBV7-9 to TRBJ1-2; 8 positions agree with TRBD1. Germline V gene data show CDR1 as SEHNR and CDR2 as FQNEAQ (reference sequence). V shed 5 bases, J shed 6 bases, and the junction held 8 bases outside the gene matches. The CDR3 totals 14 residues. CDR3 loop: CASSLDRGTDGYTF. The CDR3 DNA sequence: TGTGCCAGCAGCCTCGACAGGGGAACGGATGGCTACACCTTC.

This clone was seen just once. The J gene is TRBJ1-1, the V gene TRBV19; TRBD1 is a possible D gene (5 bases). The germline V gene encodes CDR1 LNHDA and CDR2 SQIVND (reference sequence). Trimming left V 5 bases short and J 1 base short, with 14 bases between. The CDR3 has 15 amino acids. CDR3 amino acids: CASSETSGSNTEAFF. The CDR3 DNA reads TGTGCCAGTAGTGAAACATCAGGGTCGAACACTGAAGCTTTCTTT.

The chain employs TRBV18 and TRBJ1-2; the D gene is possibly TRBD1 (6 bases). Per the germline V gene, CDR1 is KGHSH and CDR2 is LQKENI. V was cut by 3 bases and J by 4 bases, with 15 bases left in between. This CDR3 spans 15 amino acids. For the CDR3, the DNA is TGTGCCAGCTCACCGGGGGCCCAAACGTTCTATGGCTACACCTTC. Its protein is CASSPGAQTFYGYTF.

This sequence joins TRBV7-6 and TRBJ2-7; 9 bases match TRBD1. The CDR3 is 15 residues long. V lost 6 bases to trimming and J lost 2 bases; unmatched junction nucleotides: 8. Germline V gene data show CDR1 as SGHVS and CDR2 as FNYEAQ. In DNA form, the CDR3 reads TGTGCCAGCAGTTCCCGCCGGGACAGGGCCTACGAGCAGTACTTC. It specifies CASSSRRDRAYEQYF.

The rearrangement links TRBV5-1 to TRBJ2-5, with TRBD2 as a possible D gene (7 bases). Germline V gene sequence: CDR1 SGHRS, CDR2 YFSETQ. V gave up 5 bases and J gave up 1 base, with 21 bases separating them. This CDR3 contains 17 residues. The CDR3 loop reads CASSRGAQSQSQETQYF. In DNA, the CDR3 is TGCGCCAGCAGTCGGGGGGCCCAATCTCAAAGCCAAGAGACCCAGTACTTC.

The rearrangement uses TRBV5-8 and TRBJ1-2, with D unclear. The V gene lost 3 bases and the J gene lost 2 bases, with 17 bases spanning the gap. The CDR3 loop spans 16 amino acids. CDR1 is SGHTS and CDR2 is YDEGEE in the germline V gene. CDR3 sequence reads: CASSSTGVSKNYGYTF. The CDR3 DNA sequence: TGTGCCAGCAGCTCGACCGGGGTCTCTAAGAACTATGGCTACACCTTC.

The rearrangement joins TRBV29-1 to TRBJ1-1; 7 bases agree with TRBD1. CDR3 length equals 14 residues. J gave up 3 bases and V 3 bases, and 7 bases lay outside the gene matches. Germline CDR1 SQVTM, CDR2 ANQGSEA. CDR3 DNA sequence: TGCAGCGTTGACAAAGGGGGCGCTGACACTGAAGCTTTCTTT. This translates into CSVDKGGADTEAFF.

The rearrangement uses TRBV7-2 and TRBJ1-4; 8 nucleotides line up with TRBD1. Germline V lookup: CDR1 SGHTA, CDR2 FQGNSA. This CDR3 has 14 amino acids. V gave up 5 bases and J gave up 8 bases; unmatched junction bases: 7. The CDR3 loop is CASSRGQGEEKLFF. CDR3 sequence (DNA): TGTGCCAGCAGCCGTGGACAGGGAGAGGAAAAACTGTTTTTT.

V usage is TRBV5-6 and J usage is TRBJ1-6, with 9 nucleotides matching TRBD1. Germline CDR1 and CDR2: SGHDT and YYEEEE. The CDR3 contains 15 residues. The ends lost 2 bases at V and 10 bases at J; junction bases unmatched: 7. CDR3 sequence reads: CASSFRDRDASPLHF. The CDR3 nucleotides read TGTGCCAGCAGCTTCCGGGACAGGGATGCATCACCCCTCCACTTT. The whole variable domain, remainder taken from reference TRBV5-6 and TRBJ1-6, is DAGVTQSPTHLIKTRGQQVTLRCSPKSGHDTVSWYQQALGQGPQFIFQYYEEEERQRGNFPDRFSGHQFPNYSSELNVNALLLGDSALYLCASSFRDRDASPLHFGNGTRLTVT.

The CDR3 region is CASSRRLEAGANVLTF. The CDR3 DNA follows: TGTGCCAGCAGCCGGCGCTTGGAGGCTGGGGCCAACGTCCTGACTTTC. V and J are TRBV3-1 (or the pseudogene TRBV3-2) and TRBJ2-6; maybe TRBD2 (5 bases). Germline CDR1 LGHDT, CDR2 YNNKEL (reference sequence). Trimming removed 4 bases at V and 2 bases at J, with 12 bases between. This CDR3 comprises 16 residues.

J is TRBJ1-2 and V is TRBV27; D may be TRBD1 (5 bases). This CDR3 comprises 13 residues. CDR1 MNHEY and CDR2 SMNVEV come from the germline V gene (reference sequence). The V end lost 5 bases, the J end lost 3 bases, and 10 bases lay between the germline ends. In DNA form, the CDR3 reads TGTGCCAGCAGTCCGGACACCCACTATGGCTACACCTTC. This encodes CASSPDTHYGYTF.

This CDR3 is CASSGTSGSYNEQFF. The DNA of the CDR3 is TGTGCCAGCAGCGGAACTAGCGGTTCCTACAATGAGCAGTTCTTC. The chain joins TRBV9 to TRBJ2-1; TRBD2 agrees at 8 bases. Germline V gene sequence: CDR1 SGDLS, CDR2 YYNGEE. This CDR3 contains 15 residues. Trimming at V came to 3 bases and at J to 1 base, leaving 3 bases not matched to a gene.

The chain recombines TRBV12-3 or TRBV12-4 with TRBJ1-5; D remains unclear. The CDR3 consists of 12 residues. The germline V and J ends were trimmed by 3 bases and 4 bases, with 4 bases remaining between them. CDR3 sequence (DNA): TGTGCCAGCAGTTTCCGGAATCAGCCCCAGCATTTT. Encoded protein: CASSFRNQPQHF.

Here the CDR3 DNA reads TGCGCCAGCAGCCTCCCCGTCGGCGGGGGGCCCCGCTACGAGCAGTACTTC. Translating it yields CASSLPVGGGPRYEQYF. The rearrangement joins TRBV5-1 to TRBJ2-7; 8 positions match TRBD2. V shed 4 bases, J shed 3 bases, and the junction held 15 bases outside the gene matches. This CDR3 region has 17 residues. CDR1 SGHRS and CDR2 YFSETQ come from the germline V gene.

The chain links TRBV6-5 to TRBJ1-1; D not certain. The CDR3 length is 11 residues. Trimming removed 6 bases from V and 2 bases from J, with 4 bases in between. Germline V lookup: CDR1 MNHEY, CDR2 SVGAGI. The CDR3 DNA reads as TGTGCCAGCAGATCTAACACTGAAGCTTTCTTT. Its protein product is CASRSNTEAFF.

The chain employs TRBV5-5 and TRBJ2-7; 10 bases agree with TRBD1. The germline CDR1 and CDR2 sequences are SGHKS and YYEKEE (reference sequence). Germline trimming cut 5 bases from V and 2 bases from J; bases unmatched to any gene: 7. The CDR3 spans 15 residues. The CDR3 DNA follows: TGTGCCAGCAGACTCGGGACAGGGGTTACCTACGAGCAGTACTTC. Amino acids: CASRLGTGVTYEQYF.